The 27 T cell receptor beta chains in this list originate from one sample, sequenced in a study of T-cell reconstitution after alpha-beta-depleted transplantation in children. The library targeted TCRbeta and was prepared with unique molecular identifiers. TCRdb reprocessed the PCR reads with MiXCR, giving one entry per CDR3 protein. Among some 590,000 distinct CDR3 sequences, roughly a tenth were seen once, and the ten largest hold less than 5%. The sample here was PBMCs from the stem cell graft donor, taken from the stem cell graft. Receptor source: a human donor who donated a stem cell graft to a child with acute myeloid leukemia.

This clonotype was detected ten times or more. The chain has TRBV4-3 and TRBJ2-4; unclear D gene. V was shortened by 0 bases and J by 0 bases, with 15 bases between the two germline ends. The germline CDR1 and CDR2 sequences are LGHNA and YSLEER. This CDR3 is 18 amino acids long. The CDR3 DNA sequence: TGCGCCAGCAGCCAAGAAACTTGGGGTATCTTAGCCAAAAACATTCAGTACTTC. Protein: CASSQETWGILAKNIQYF.

The chain is built from TRBV29-1 and TRBJ2-5, with D possibly TRBD2 on 5 matching bases. The V gene's germline CDR1 is SQVTM and CDR2 ANQGSEA. The CDR3 extends over 12 amino acids. Trimming stripped 8 bases from V and 2 bases from J, with 12 bases between. The CDR3 is CSSKRGQETQYF. CDR3 bases: TGCAGCTCTAAACGGGGACAAGAGACCCAGTACTTC. Complete variable domain (other parts from reference TRBV29-1 and TRBJ2-5): SAVISQKPSRDICQRGTSLTIQCQVDSQVTMMFWYRQQPGQSLTLIATANQGSEATYESGFVIDKFPISRPNLTFSTLTVSNMSPEDSSIYLCSSKRGQETQYFGPGTRLLVL.

The chain has TRBV20-1 and TRBJ2-5, with D perhaps TRBD2 (5 bases). This CDR3 is 14 amino acids long. Trimming took 3 bases from V and 5 from J, leaving 16 bases between them. Germline CDR1 is DFQATT and CDR2 is SNEGSKA (reference sequence). The DNA of the CDR3 is TGCAGTGCTAGCCGGTTGGGCGGGCGGGAGACCCAGTACTTC. This sequence encodes CSASRLGGRETQYF.

This clonotype occurred many times. The chain has TRBV7-2 and TRBJ2-7; 11 bases agree with TRBD2. V gave up 0 bases and J gave up 2 bases; unmatched junction bases: 3. Germline-derived CDR1 and CDR2 are SGHTA and FQGNSA. The length of the CDR3 is 16 residues. The CDR3 coding sequence is TGTGCCAGCAGCTTAGCCGGGACTAGCGGTCCCTACGAGCAGTACTTC. Protein sequence: CASSLAGTSGPYEQYF.

This clonotype was counted only a few times. The rearrangement links TRBV3-1 to TRBJ2-7; 7 bases align to TRBD1. Trimming took 2 bases from V and 3 from J; bases not matched to a gene: 16. From germline, CDR1 is LGHDT and CDR2 YNNKEL (reference sequence). CDR3 length: 18 amino acids. The CDR3 is CASSQPSHGAQGVYEQYF. DNA of the CDR3: TGTGCCAGCAGCCAACCTTCGCACGGCGCGCAGGGGGTCTACGAGCAGTACTTC.

This clonotype was seen repeatedly, ten times or more. V gene TRBV4-2 combines with J gene TRBJ1-2; unclear D gene. Germline CDR1 reads LGHNA; CDR2 reads YNFKEQ. CDR3 size: 14 residues. Trimming stripped 1 base from V and 0 bases from J, with 6 bases between. In DNA, the CDR3 is TGTGCCAGCAGCCAAGGGCCCGCTAACTATGGCTACACCTTC. Protein sequence: CASSQGPANYGYTF.

This clonotype was counted between two and nine times. The CDR3 loop is CASSLVQEYAGELFF. CDR3 DNA sequence: TGTGCCAGCAGCTTGGTACAGGAGTACGCCGGGGAGCTGTTTTTT. This chain joins TRBV5-6 and TRBJ2-2; D is perhaps TRBD1 (5 bases). CDR3 length equals 15 residues. V dropped 0 bases and J dropped 6 bases, with 12 bases sitting between them. From germline, CDR1 is SGHDT and CDR2 YYEEEE.

This clonotype was found a few times. The junction does not match germline at one end; this may be a read error. The V call is TRBV20-1, the J call TRBJ2-2; weak D call: TRBD1 (5 bases). Germline CDR1 is DFQATT and CDR2 is SNEGSKA (reference sequence). CDR3 length equals 14 residues. The CDR3 DNA is TGCAGTGCACCCTTGGCAGGGAACGCCGGGGAGCTGTTTTTT. Protein product: CSAPLAGNAGELFF.

The V and J genes are TRBV6-5 and TRBJ2-1; 8 positions agree with TRBD2. The CDR3 is 15 residues long. V lost 5 bases, J lost 7 bases, and 10 bases stayed unmatched. CDR1 and CDR2 (germline): MNHEY, SVGAGI. For the CDR3, the DNA is TGTGCCAGCAGTCACTTAGCGGGATGGGAGAATGAGCAGTTCTTC. It specifies CASSHLAGWENEQFF.

There are a few counts of this clonotype. This chain links TRBV29-1 with TRBJ2-7; the D gene is possibly TRBD1 (5 bases). The CDR3 is made up of 13 amino acids. Germline CDR1 is SQVTM and CDR2 is ANQGSEA. V lost 5 bases and J 0 bases, leaving 11 bases between the germline ends. The CDR3 DNA follows: TGCAGCGTTTTAAGGACACCCTCCTACGAGCAGTACTTC. Residues: CSVLRTPSYEQYF.

This clonotype was seen ten or more times. The V gene is TRBV6-2 or TRBV6-3, the J gene TRBJ2-3; D is perhaps TRBD1 (5 bases). Germline V gene lookup returns CDR1 MNHEY and CDR2 SVGEGT. V was cut by 3 bases and J by 1 base, with 8 bases left in between. The CDR3 is 14 residues long. The DNA of the CDR3 is TGTGCCAGCAGTTATAGCAGGGGCACAGATACGCAGTATTTT. It yields the protein CASSYSRGTDTQYF.

This clonotype was seen a few times. This sequence joins TRBV5-1 and TRBJ2-7; 8 nucleotides align to TRBD2. Germline CDR1 reads SGHRS; CDR2 reads YFSETQ. The trim removed 1 base at V and 7 bases at J, leaving 10 bases unmatched. This CDR3 spans 15 amino acids. The CDR3, as DNA: TGCGCCAGCAGCTTGACGGCAGGGACTAGGGGAGAGCAGTACTTC. Translating gives CASSLTAGTRGEQYF.

This clonotype has ten or more counts. This chain links TRBV12-3 or TRBV12-4 with TRBJ2-5, with 8 bases matching TRBD2. The CDR3 is made up of 16 amino acids. Trimming at V came to 0 bases and at J to 2 bases, leaving 5 bases not matched to a gene. The CDR3 loop reads CASSLASSGLQETQYF. The CDR3 DNA sequence: TGTGCCAGCAGTTTAGCGTCTAGCGGGCTACAAGAGACCCAGTACTTC.

The chain combines TRBV7-3 with TRBJ2-1; the match to TRBD2 covers 7 bases. V was clipped by 5 bases and J by 6 bases; unmatched bases: 4. Germline lookup yields CDR1 SGHTA and CDR2 FQGTGA. The CDR3 runs to 13 residues. The CDR3 region has the DNA TGTGCCAGCAGCGGAAGGACTAGCAATGAGCAGTTCTTC. It is translated as CASSGRTSNEQFF.

This clonotype was observed at least ten times. Here the CDR3 DNA reads TGTGCCAGTAGTACAGGGTTGGACTATGGCTACACCTTC. It yields the protein CASSTGLDYGYTF. This chain links TRBV19 with TRBJ1-2; tentative D call: TRBD1 (5 bases). This CDR3 is 13 amino acids long. Germline CDR1 LNHDA, CDR2 SQIVND (reference sequence). The ends were cut back, 4 bases at V and 3 bases at J, with 9 bases in the middle.

In its sample, this clonotype was seen many times. CDR3 protein: CASSRPSGGSTDTQYF. CDR3 nucleotides: TGTGCCAGCAGTAGACCCAGCGGGGGGAGCACAGATACGCAGTATTTT. The V call is TRBV6-1, the J call TRBJ2-3; 9 bases map to TRBD2. V gave up 5 bases and J gave up 0 bases; unmatched junction bases: 6. The germline V gene encodes CDR1 MNHNS and CDR2 SASEGT. The CDR3 runs 16 residues.

This clonotype has more than one count but fewer than ten. The genes are TRBV5-6 and TRBJ1-3, with TRBD1 matching 10 bases. Germline V CDR1 and CDR2: SGHDT, YYEEEE. There are 13 residues in the CDR3. Trimming took 4 bases from V and 11 from J; bases not matched to a gene: 6. The CDR3: CASSPGTGEPIYF. CDR3 in DNA: TGTGCCAGCAGCCCAGGGACAGGGGAACCCATATATTTT.

This clonotype has ten or more counts. This sequence joins TRBV29-1 and TRBJ1-4; D remains ambiguous. The CDR3 is made up of 12 amino acids. V was trimmed by 5 bases and J by 5 bases, leaving 9 bases between them. Germline V lookup: CDR1 SQVTM, CDR2 ANQGSEA. The chain's CDR3 is CSVSGGNEKLFF. The CDR3 nucleotides read TGCAGCGTTTCAGGTGGGAATGAAAAACTGTTTTTT. The full variable domain, in which reference TRBV29-1 and TRBJ1-4 provide the parts outside the CDR3, is SAVISQKPSRDICQRGTSLTIQCQVDSQVTMMFWYRQQPGQSLTLIATANQGSEATYESGFVIDKFPISRPNLTFSTLTVSNMSPEDSSIYLCSVSGGNEKLFFGSGTQLSVL.

V usage is TRBV5-1 and J usage is TRBJ1-5; 9 nucleotides agree with TRBD1. The J segment lost 1 base and the V segment lost 3 bases, leaving 2 bases of the junction unmatched. Germline V gene sequence: CDR1 SGHRS, CDR2 YFSETQ. The CDR3 totals 15 residues. The CDR3 reads CASSSGTGSNQPQHF. Written as DNA, the CDR3 is TGCGCCAGCAGCTCTGGGACAGGGAGCAATCAGCCCCAGCATTTT.

There are a few counts of this clonotype. This chain joins TRBV25-1 and TRBJ1-2, with TRBD1 matching 9 bases. CDR3 length: 14 residues. The germline V gene has CDR1 MGHDK and CDR2 SYGVNS. Unmatched junction bases numbered 9, after V lost 5 bases and J lost 8 bases. CDR3: CASSPGQGVKGYTF. CDR3 sequence (DNA): TGTGCCAGCAGTCCGGGACAGGGCGTTAAAGGCTACACCTTC.

There are many counts of this clonotype. This chain uses TRBV2 with TRBJ1-5, with D possibly TRBD1 on 6 matching bases. The germline V gene encodes CDR1 SNHLY and CDR2 FYNNEI. The CDR3 runs 14 residues. With 6 bases removed from V and 0 bases from J, the gap between germline ends came to 9 bases. The CDR3 reads CASSTGSSNQPQHF. CDR3 nucleotides: TGTGCCAGCAGCACAGGGAGTAGCAATCAGCCCCAGCATTTT.

This clonotype was seen many times. The chain links TRBV3-1 to TRBJ2-5, with 7 bases fitting TRBD2. This CDR3 spans 14 amino acids. Germline CDR1 and CDR2: LGHDT and YNNKEL (reference sequence). The V gene end was trimmed by 7 bases and the J gene end by 5 bases; junction bases not matched to a gene: 10. CDR3 coding DNA: TGTGCCAGCAATGGCGGGAGAGGTTCGGAGACCCAGTACTTC. It specifies CASNGGRGSETQYF.

This clonotype was seen more than once but under ten times. This chain connects TRBV10-3 to TRBJ1-1; D unclear. The CDR3 has 13 residues. Looked up from germline, CDR1 is ENHRY and CDR2 is SYGVKD. Trimming cost V 6 bases and J 1 base, with 9 bases left between them. The CDR3 spells CAISTATNTEAFF. In nucleotides, the CDR3 is TGTGCCATCAGCACAGCAACGAACACTGAAGCTTTCTTT.

The V call is TRBV6-2 or TRBV6-3, the J call TRBJ2-5; D not certain. The CDR3 totals 15 residues. From germline, CDR1 is MNHEY and CDR2 SVGEGT. Trimming took 0 bases from V and 5 from J, leaving 13 bases between them. CDR3 sequence (DNA): TGTGCCAGCAGTTACTCGTTTGCTAGAGATGAGACCCAGTACTTC. This translates into CASSYSFARDETQYF.

This clonotype came up a few times. The chain uses TRBV9 and TRBJ2-3; 10 nucleotides line up with TRBD1. The CDR3 spans 16 residues. V was clipped by 0 bases and J by 5 bases; unmatched bases: 6. Looked up from germline, CDR1 is SGDLS and CDR2 is YYNGEE. The CDR3 DNA reads as TGTGCCAGCAGCGTAGAGCGGGACAGGGGTGGAGATACGCAGTATTTT. Its translation: CASSVERDRGGDTQYF. Together with reference TRBV9 and TRBJ2-3, the CDR3 gives the full variable domain: DSGVTQTPKHLITATGQRVTLRCSPRSGDLSVYWYQQSLDQGLQFLIQYYNGEERAKGNILERFSAQQFPDLHSELNLSSLELGDSALYFCASSVERDRGGDTQYFGPGTRLTVL.

Only a few counts were recorded for this clonotype. J is TRBJ2-1 and V is TRBV20-1; the D gene is possibly TRBD2 (6 bases). The germline CDR1 and CDR2 sequences are DFQATT and SNEGSKA (reference sequence). V was shortened by 1 base and J by 3 bases, with 10 bases between the two germline ends. The CDR3 is 14 amino acids. For the CDR3, the DNA is TGCAGTGCTAGAGGGGGCGGGAACTACAATGAGCAGTTCTTC. Protein sequence: CSARGGGNYNEQFF.

This clonotype has only a few counts. This sequence joins TRBV9 and TRBJ2-5; TRBD2 matches 10 bases. J was trimmed by 3 bases and V by 0 bases; bases with no gene match: 8. The CDR3 contains 17 residues. Germline CDR1 is SGDLS and CDR2 is YYNGEE. This chain's CDR3 is CASSVGSSGRGEETQYF. CDR3 nucleotides: TGTGCCAGCAGCGTAGGTTCTAGCGGGAGAGGGGAAGAGACCCAGTACTTC.